Following are 21 T cell receptor beta chains from one sample sequenced in a study of control samples from healthy donors and cancer patients (dated by TCRdb to 2019 to 2021). To prepare the library, the immunoSEQ multiplex PCR assay was applied. Entries here come from immuneACCESS through TCRdb and include only in-frame sequences with V and J called. Some clones fail to appear in such tables; in the studies checked, an unresolved V gene covers under half of the shortfall, and the cause of the remainder is unknown. The sample contains 100,000 to 150,000 clones, 92% of them found a single time. The ten largest clones capture around 5.1% of the sample. The sample taken for sequencing was blood. The receptors were sampled from a man between 18 and 35 years old in good health.

The gene calls are TRBV7-2 and TRBJ2-3; D not resolved. From germline, CDR1 is SGHTA and CDR2 FQGNSA. The length of the CDR3 is 12 residues. The germline V and J ends were trimmed by 5 bases and 15 bases, with 18 bases remaining between them. CDR3 in DNA: TGTGCCAGCAGCCGGTCGGACCACAATGGATATTTT. Translating gives CASSRSDHNGYF. Full variable domain (rest looked up from reference TRBV7-2 and TRBJ2-3): GAGVSQSPSNKVTEKGKDVELRCDPISGHTALYWYRQSLGQGLEFLIYFQGNSAPDKSGLPSDRFSAERTGGSVSTLTIQRTQQEDSAVYLCASSRSDHNGYFGPGTRLTVL.

A word on this clone: Other nucleotide sequences from this sample produce the same CDR3. The genes are TRBV18 and TRBJ1-2, with a possible D match to TRBD1 (5 bases). Germline-derived CDR1 and CDR2 are KGHSH and LQKENI. Trimming pared 2 bases from V and 4 bases from J, leaving 8 bases between. This CDR3 comprises 13 residues. CDR3 coding DNA: TGTGCCAGCTCACCAGGGCAGGGCTATGGCTACACCTTC. It specifies CASSPGQGYGYTF. The full variable domain, rest sourced from reference TRBV18 and TRBJ1-2, is NAGVMQNPRHLVRRRGQEARLRCSPMKGHSHVYWYRQLPEEGLKFMVYLQKENIIDESGMPKERFSAEFPKEGPSILRIQQVVRGDSAAYFCASSPGQGYGYTFGSGTRLTVV.

This sequence joins TRBV7-9 and TRBJ1-4; 9 bases are a match to TRBD1. The CDR3 length is 19 residues. Trimming took 3 bases from V and 6 from J; bases not matched to a gene: 17. Per the germline V gene, CDR1 is SEHNR and CDR2 is FQNEAQ (reference sequence). In DNA, the CDR3 is TGTGCCAGCAGCTTCCCCGGGACAGGGAACGGGATTGAGTATGAAAAACTGTTTTTT. This gives the protein CASSFPGTGNGIEYEKLFF.

Only one count was recorded for this clone. The gene calls are TRBV20-1 and TRBJ2-7, with a weak D call TRBD1 (6 bases). Germline values: CDR1 DFQATT, CDR2 SNEGSKA (reference sequence). The V end was cut by 3 bases, the J end by 3 bases, with 9 bases between. CDR3 length: 12 amino acids. The CDR3 region is CSASEQGYEQYF. CDR3 DNA sequence: TGCAGTGCTAGTGAACAGGGCTACGAGCAGTACTTC.

This chain links TRBV3-1 (or the pseudogene TRBV3-2) with TRBJ2-1; 12 bases match TRBD2. The CDR3 runs 15 residues. V gave up 4 bases and J gave up 4 bases; unmatched junction bases: 2. Germline V gives CDR1 LGHDT, CDR2 YNNKEL (reference sequence). Here the CDR3 DNA reads TGTGCCAGCAGCCCGGGACTAGCGGGTTACAATGAGCAGTTCTTC. This encodes CASSPGLAGYNEQFF.

The chain has TRBV7-9 and TRBJ1-1; D remains unclear. The CDR3 sequence is 13 residues long. Trimming took 3 bases from V and 0 from J, leaving 5 bases between them. CDR1 is SEHNR, CDR2 FQNEAQ, per germline (reference sequence). The CDR3 protein is CASSLTMNTEAFF. In DNA form, the CDR3 reads TGTGCCAGCAGCTTGACCATGAACACTGAAGCTTTCTTT.

This sequence joins TRBV7-9 and TRBJ1-4; D may be TRBD1 (6 bases). The CDR3 spans 14 residues. Germline V CDR1 and CDR2: SEHNR, FQNEAQ (reference sequence). V shed 5 bases and J shed 8 bases, with 15 bases lying between them. The CDR3 sequence: CASSQDSDSEKLFF. CDR3 bases: TGTGCCAGCAGCCAGGACAGCGACAGCGAAAAACTGTTTTTT.

V is TRBV18 and J is TRBJ2-7; TRBD1 or TRBD2 may be the D gene (6 bases each). The CDR3 contains 14 residues. Trimming took 3 bases from V and 2 from J, leaving 11 bases between them. CDR1 is KGHSH, CDR2 LQKENI, per germline. The CDR3 nucleotides are TGTGCCAGCTCACCCGGGGGCCCCACCTACGAGCAGTACTTC. Translating gives CASSPGGPTYEQYF.

The count of this clone is one. DNA for the CDR3: TGTGCCAGCAGTTTGGCCAGGGCGGATCAGCCCCAGCATTTT. It codes for CASSLARADQPQHF. V gene TRBV6-5 combines with J gene TRBJ1-5; tentative D call: TRBD1 (5 bases). Trimming cost V 4 bases and J 5 bases, with 12 bases left between them. CDR3 length equals 14 residues. Germline lookup yields CDR1 MNHEY and CDR2 SVGAGI.

V is TRBV19 and J is TRBJ1-1, with 8 bases lining up with TRBD1. The CDR3 covers 13 residues. Germline lookup yields CDR1 LNHDA and CDR2 SQIVND (reference sequence). V gave up 8 bases and J gave up 4 bases; unmatched junction bases: 6. The CDR3 region is CASRRQGFTEAFF. CDR3 bases: TGTGCCAGTCGGCGACAGGGGTTCACTGAAGCTTTCTTT.

This rearrangement joins TRBV5-4 to TRBJ2-3; the match to TRBD2 covers 11 bases. Trimming at V came to 4 bases and at J to 1 base, leaving 5 bases not matched to a gene. Germline V lookup: CDR1 SGHNT, CDR2 YYREEE (reference sequence). This CDR3 is 16 amino acids long. The CDR3 is CASSGTSGGGTDTQYF. The CDR3 nucleotides read TGTGCCAGCAGCGGAACTAGCGGGGGCGGCACAGATACGCAGTATTTT.

In this sample, this clone turned up once. The gene calls are TRBV10-1 and TRBJ2-3; 11 bases are shared with TRBD2. The J segment lost 9 bases and the V segment lost 0 bases, leaving 5 bases of the junction unmatched. The CDR3 loop spans 15 amino acids. Per the germline V gene, CDR1 is WNHNN and CDR2 is SYGVQD (reference sequence). The CDR3 nucleotides are TGCGCCAGCAGTGAGTCGGCTAGCGGGGGGAGAACGCAGTATTTT. Amino acids: CASSESASGGRTQYF.

This chain connects TRBV6-1 to TRBJ2-2; TRBD1 matches at 10 bases. The CDR3 extends over 16 amino acids. Germline trimming cut 3 bases from V and 2 bases from J; bases unmatched to any gene: 3. Germline V gene lookup returns CDR1 MNHNS and CDR2 SASEGT. CDR3 in amino acids: CASSDRQGANTGELFF. For the CDR3, the DNA is TGTGCCAGCAGTGATAGACAGGGGGCAAACACCGGGGAGCTGTTTTTT.

This sequence joins TRBV11-2 and TRBJ2-3; maybe TRBD1 (5 bases). The V and J ends lost 6 bases and 2 bases respectively, with 15 bases between them. There are 15 residues in the CDR3. Germline V gene lookup returns CDR1 SGHAT and CDR2 FQNNGV. The CDR3, as DNA: TGTGCCAGCAGTCACAGGACGGTTCTCACAGATACGCAGTATTTT. This gives the protein CASSHRTVLTDTQYF.

The chain recombines TRBV19 with TRBJ2-7, with TRBD1 matching 9 bases. Germline values: CDR1 LNHDA, CDR2 SQIVND (reference sequence). V lost 7 bases to trimming and J lost 6 bases; unmatched junction nucleotides: 10. CDR3 length equals 14 residues. The CDR3 coding sequence is TGTGCCAGTATGATCACAGGGGGCTCGGGCGAGCAGTACTTC. Amino acids: CASMITGGSGEQYF.

The V gene is TRBV9, the J gene TRBJ2-7; D remains ambiguous. The germline V and J ends were trimmed by 0 bases and 4 bases, with 11 bases remaining between them. The CDR3 has 14 amino acids. Germline assignment: CDR1 SGDLS and CDR2 YYNGEE. This CDR3 is CASSVESVDYEQYF. CDR3 in DNA: TGTGCCAGCAGCGTAGAATCTGTAGATTACGAGCAGTACTTC. The entire variable domain, with the rest obtained from reference TRBV9 and TRBJ2-7, is as follows: DSGVTQTPKHLITATGQRVTLRCSPRSGDLSVYWYQQSLDQGLQFLIQYYNGEERAKGNILERFSAQQFPDLHSELNLSSLELGDSALYFCASSVESVDYEQYFGPGTRLTVT.

The CDR3: CAWSLVQSYSMNTEAFF. The CDR3, as DNA: TGTGCCTGGAGTTTGGTACAGAGTTACTCGATGAACACTGAAGCTTTCTTT. This chain uses TRBV30 with TRBJ1-1; no reliable D call. The CDR3 is 17 residues long. Trimming left V 2 bases short and J 0 bases short, with 19 bases between. Germline values: CDR1 GTSNPN, CDR2 SVGIG (reference sequence).

The CDR3 loop is CASSLQGALYEQYF. DNA of the CDR3: TGTGCCAGCAGCTTACAGGGGGCTCTCTACGAGCAGTACTTC. This rearrangement joins TRBV7-9 to TRBJ2-7; TRBD1 aligns across 8 bases. With 2 bases clipped from V and 3 bases from J, the junction kept 3 bases outside the gene matches. Per germline, CDR1 SEHNR and CDR2 FQNEAQ (reference sequence). The CDR3 extends over 14 amino acids. The full variable domain, completed using reference TRBV7-9 and TRBJ2-7, is DTGVSQNPRHKITKRGQNVTFRCDPISEHNRLYWYRQTLGQGPEFLTYFQNEAQLEKSRLLSDRFSAERPKGSFSTLEIQRTEQGDSAMYLCASSLQGALYEQYFGPGTRLTVT.

The count of this clone is one. CDR3 in amino acids: CASSPPPGIYEQYF. CDR3 bases: TGTGCCAGCTCACCACCCCCAGGGATCTACGAGCAGTACTTC. The J gene is TRBJ2-7, the V gene TRBV18, with D perhaps TRBD1 (5 bases). The ends were cut back, 0 bases at V and 3 bases at J, with 9 bases in the middle. The CDR3 spans 14 residues. The germline V gene has CDR1 KGHSH and CDR2 LQKENI.

V usage is TRBV4-1 and J usage is TRBJ1-2, with 10 bases that match TRBD1. V lost 1 base, J lost 5 bases, and 7 bases stayed unmatched. This CDR3 has 16 residues. Germline assignment: CDR1 MGHRA and CDR2 YSYEKL. The CDR3 here is CASSQGPGQGLYGYTF. CDR3 nucleotide sequence: TGCGCCAGCAGCCAAGGTCCGGGACAGGGGCTTTATGGCTACACCTTC.

This rearrangement joins TRBV11-2 to TRBJ2-7, with D unresolved. The CDR3 extends over 14 amino acids. Germline V gene data show CDR1 as SGHAT and CDR2 as FQNNGV. Trimming removed 1 base from V and 4 bases from J, with 11 bases in between. CDR3 amino acids: CASSLGAGAYEQYF. CDR3 bases: TGTGCCAGCAGCTTAGGGGCAGGAGCTTACGAGCAGTACTTC.